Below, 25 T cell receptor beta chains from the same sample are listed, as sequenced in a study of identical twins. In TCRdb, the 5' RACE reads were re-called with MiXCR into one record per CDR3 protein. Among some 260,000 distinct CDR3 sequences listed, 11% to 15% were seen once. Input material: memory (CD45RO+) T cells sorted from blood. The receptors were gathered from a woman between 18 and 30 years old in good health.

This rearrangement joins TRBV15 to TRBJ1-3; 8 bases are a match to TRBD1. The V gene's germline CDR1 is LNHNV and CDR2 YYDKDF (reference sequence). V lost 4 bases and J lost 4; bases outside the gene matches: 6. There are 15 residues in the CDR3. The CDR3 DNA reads TGTGCCACCAGCACCGACAGGGGCAGGGGAAACACCATATATTTT. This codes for CATSTDRGRGNTIYF. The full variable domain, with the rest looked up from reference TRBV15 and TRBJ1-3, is DAMVIQNPRYQVTQFGKPVTLSCSQTLNHNVMYWYQQKSSQAPKLLFHYYDKDFNNEADTPDNFQSRRPNTSFCFLDIRSPGLGDTAMYLCATSTDRGRGNTIYFGEGSWLTVV.

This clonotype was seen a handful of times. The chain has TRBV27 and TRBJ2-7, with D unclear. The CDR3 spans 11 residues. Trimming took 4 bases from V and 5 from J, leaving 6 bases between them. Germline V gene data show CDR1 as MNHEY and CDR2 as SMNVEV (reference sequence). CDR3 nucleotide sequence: TGTGCCAGCAGTTACTTCAACGAGCAGTACTTC. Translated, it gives CASSYFNEQYF.

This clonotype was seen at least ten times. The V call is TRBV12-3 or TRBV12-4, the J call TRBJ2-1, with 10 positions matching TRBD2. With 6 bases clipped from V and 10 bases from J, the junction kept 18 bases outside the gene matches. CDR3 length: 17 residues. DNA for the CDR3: TGTGCCAGCAGACCGACTAACCCAGCGGGGGGGCGGGGCGAGCAGTTCTTC. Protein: CASRPTNPAGGRGEQFF.

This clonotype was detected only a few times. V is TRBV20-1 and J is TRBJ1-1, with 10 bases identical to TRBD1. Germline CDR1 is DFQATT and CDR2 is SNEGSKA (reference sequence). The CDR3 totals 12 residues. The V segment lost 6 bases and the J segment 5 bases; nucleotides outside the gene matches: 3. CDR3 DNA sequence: TGCAGTGCAGGGACAGGGGTGACTGAAGCTTTCTTT. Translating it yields CSAGTGVTEAFF.

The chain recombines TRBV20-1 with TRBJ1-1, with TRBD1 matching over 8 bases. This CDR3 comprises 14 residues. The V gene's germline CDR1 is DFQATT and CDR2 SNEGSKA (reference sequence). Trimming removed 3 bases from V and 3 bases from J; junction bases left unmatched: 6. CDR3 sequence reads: CSARQGAAHTEAFF. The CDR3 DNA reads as TGCAGTGCTAGGCAGGGGGCAGCTCACACTGAAGCTTTCTTT.

The CDR3 region is CASYRTSGMGEQFF. CDR3 sequence (DNA): TGTGCCAGCTACCGGACTAGCGGGATGGGTGAGCAGTTCTTC. The gene calls are TRBV6-1 and TRBJ2-1; 12 nucleotides match TRBD2. CDR3 length: 14 residues. J gave up 9 bases and V 8 bases, and 8 bases lay outside the gene matches. CDR1 is MNHNS, CDR2 SASEGT, per germline.

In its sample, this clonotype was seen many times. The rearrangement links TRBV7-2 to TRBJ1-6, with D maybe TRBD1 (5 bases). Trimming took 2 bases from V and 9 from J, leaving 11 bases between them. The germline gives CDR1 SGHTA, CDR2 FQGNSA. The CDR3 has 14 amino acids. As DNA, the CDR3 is TGTGCCAGCAGCTTAACCCCCAGGGTTTCACCCCTCCACTTT. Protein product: CASSLTPRVSPLHF.

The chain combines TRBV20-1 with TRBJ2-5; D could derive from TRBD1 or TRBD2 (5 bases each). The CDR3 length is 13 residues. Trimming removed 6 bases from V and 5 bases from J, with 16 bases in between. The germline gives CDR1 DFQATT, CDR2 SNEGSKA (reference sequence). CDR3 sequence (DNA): TGCAGTGCCGGGCGAGGGGAGCTGGAGACCCAGTACTTC. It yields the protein CSAGRGELETQYF.

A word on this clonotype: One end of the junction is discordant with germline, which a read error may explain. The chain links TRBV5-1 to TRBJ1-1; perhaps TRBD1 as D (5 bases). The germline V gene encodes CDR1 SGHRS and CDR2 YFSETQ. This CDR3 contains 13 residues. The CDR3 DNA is TGTGCCAGCAGTCTTCAGGGCGACACTGAAGCTTTCTTT. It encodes CASSLQGDTEAFF.

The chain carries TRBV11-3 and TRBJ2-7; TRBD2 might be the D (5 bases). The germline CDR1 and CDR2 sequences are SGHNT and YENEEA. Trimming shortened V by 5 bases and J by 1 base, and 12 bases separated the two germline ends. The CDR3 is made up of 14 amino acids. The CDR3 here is CASSPRADSYEQYF. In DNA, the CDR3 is TGTGCCAGCAGCCCGCGGGCGGATTCCTACGAGCAGTACTTC.

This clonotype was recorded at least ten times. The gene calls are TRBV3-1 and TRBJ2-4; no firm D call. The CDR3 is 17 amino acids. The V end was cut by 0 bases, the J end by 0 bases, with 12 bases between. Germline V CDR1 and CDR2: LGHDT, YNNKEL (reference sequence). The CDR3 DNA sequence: TGTGCCAGCAGCCAAGATGGATCCCCCCTAGCCAAAAACATTCAGTACTTC. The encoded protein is CASSQDGSPLAKNIQYF.

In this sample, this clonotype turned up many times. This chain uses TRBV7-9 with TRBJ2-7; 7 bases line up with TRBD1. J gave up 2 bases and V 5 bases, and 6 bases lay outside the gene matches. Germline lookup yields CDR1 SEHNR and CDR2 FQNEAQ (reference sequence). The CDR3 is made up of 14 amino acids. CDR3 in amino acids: CASSRRDRPYEQYF. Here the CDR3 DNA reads TGTGCCAGCAGCCGTCGGGACAGACCCTACGAGCAGTACTTC.

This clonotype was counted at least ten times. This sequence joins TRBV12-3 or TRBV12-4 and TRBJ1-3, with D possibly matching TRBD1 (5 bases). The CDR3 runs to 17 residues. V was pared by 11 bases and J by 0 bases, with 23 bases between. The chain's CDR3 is CAGGTEGRSSSGNTIYF. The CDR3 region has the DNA TGTGCCGGGGGAACCGAGGGACGGTCGAGCTCTGGAAACACCATATATTTT.

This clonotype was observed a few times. The CDR3 region is CASSLAETEELFF. CDR3 bases: TGTGCCAGCAGTTTAGCGGAGACAGAAGAGCTGTTTTTT. The gene calls are TRBV12-3 or TRBV12-4 and TRBJ2-2, with D perhaps matching TRBD1 (5 bases). This CDR3 has 13 residues. Trimming took off 0 bases at V and 11 bases at J, with 10 bases between the two ends.

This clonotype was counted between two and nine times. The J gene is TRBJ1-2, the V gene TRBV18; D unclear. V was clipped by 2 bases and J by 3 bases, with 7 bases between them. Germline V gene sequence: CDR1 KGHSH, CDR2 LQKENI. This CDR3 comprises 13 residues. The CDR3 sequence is CASSPKEDYGYTF. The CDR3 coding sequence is TGTGCCAGCTCACCAAAGGAGGACTATGGCTACACCTTC.

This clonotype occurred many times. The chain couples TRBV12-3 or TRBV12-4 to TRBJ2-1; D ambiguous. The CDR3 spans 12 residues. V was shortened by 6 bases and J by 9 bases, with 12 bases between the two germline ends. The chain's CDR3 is CASSPERREQFF. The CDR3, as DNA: TGTGCCAGCAGCCCCGAACGCCGTGAGCAGTTCTTC.

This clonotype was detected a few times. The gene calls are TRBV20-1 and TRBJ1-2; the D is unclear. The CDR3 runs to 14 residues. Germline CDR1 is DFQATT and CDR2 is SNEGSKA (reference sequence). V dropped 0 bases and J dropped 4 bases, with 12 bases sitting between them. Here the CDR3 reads CSARDPQVPYGYTF. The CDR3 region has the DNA TGCAGTGCTAGAGACCCTCAAGTCCCCTATGGCTACACCTTC.

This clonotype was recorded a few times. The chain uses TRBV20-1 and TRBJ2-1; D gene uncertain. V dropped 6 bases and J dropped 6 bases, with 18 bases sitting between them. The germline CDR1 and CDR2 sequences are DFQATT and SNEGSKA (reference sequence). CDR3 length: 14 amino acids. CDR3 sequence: CSAPHAWASNEQFF. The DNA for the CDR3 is TGCAGTGCCCCCCACGCTTGGGCCTCCAATGAGCAGTTCTTC.

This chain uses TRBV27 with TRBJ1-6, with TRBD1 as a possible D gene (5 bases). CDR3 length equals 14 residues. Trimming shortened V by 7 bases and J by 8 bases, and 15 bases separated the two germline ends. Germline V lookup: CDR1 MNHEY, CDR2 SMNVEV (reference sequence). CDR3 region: CASKWGVGDSPLHF. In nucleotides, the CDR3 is TGTGCCAGCAAATGGGGGGTCGGGGATTCACCCCTCCACTTT.

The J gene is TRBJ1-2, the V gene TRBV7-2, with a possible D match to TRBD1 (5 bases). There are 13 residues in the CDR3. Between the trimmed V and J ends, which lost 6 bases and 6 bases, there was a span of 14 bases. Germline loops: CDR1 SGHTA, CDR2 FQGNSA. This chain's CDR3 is CASSETVTHGYTF. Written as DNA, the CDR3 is TGTGCCAGCAGTGAGACAGTAACCCATGGCTACACCTTC.

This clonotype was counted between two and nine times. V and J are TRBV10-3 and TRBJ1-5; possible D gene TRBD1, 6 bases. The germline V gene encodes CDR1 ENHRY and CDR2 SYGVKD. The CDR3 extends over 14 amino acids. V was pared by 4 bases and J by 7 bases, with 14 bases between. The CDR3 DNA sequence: TGTGCCATCAGTGGGTACAGGGCGGAACAGCCCCAGCATTTT. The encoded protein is CAISGYRAEQPQHF.

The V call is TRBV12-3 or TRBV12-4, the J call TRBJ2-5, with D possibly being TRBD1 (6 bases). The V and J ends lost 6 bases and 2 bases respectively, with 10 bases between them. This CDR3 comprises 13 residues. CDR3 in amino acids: CASSRDKQETQYF. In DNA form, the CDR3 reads TGTGCCAGCAGCCGGGACAAGCAAGAGACCCAGTACTTC.

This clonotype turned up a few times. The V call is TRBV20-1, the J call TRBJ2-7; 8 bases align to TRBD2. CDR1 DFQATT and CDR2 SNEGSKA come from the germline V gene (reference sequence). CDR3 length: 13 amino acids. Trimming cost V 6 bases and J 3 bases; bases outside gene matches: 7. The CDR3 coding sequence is TGCAGTGCCCGGTTAGCGGGACACTACGAGCAGTACTTC. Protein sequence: CSARLAGHYEQYF.

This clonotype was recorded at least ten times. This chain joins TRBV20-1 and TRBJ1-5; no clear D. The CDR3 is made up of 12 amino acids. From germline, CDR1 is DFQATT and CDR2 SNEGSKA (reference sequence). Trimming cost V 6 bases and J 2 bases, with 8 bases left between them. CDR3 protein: CSALRGNQPQHF. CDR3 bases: TGCAGTGCGCTTAGGGGCAATCAGCCCCAGCATTTT.

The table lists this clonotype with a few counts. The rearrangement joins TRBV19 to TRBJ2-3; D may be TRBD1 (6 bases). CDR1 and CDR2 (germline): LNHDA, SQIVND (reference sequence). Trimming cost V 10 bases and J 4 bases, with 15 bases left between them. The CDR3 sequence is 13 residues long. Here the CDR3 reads CAINRADADTQYF. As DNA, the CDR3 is TGTGCCATTAACAGGGCGGACGCAGATACGCAGTATTTT.